What follows are 12 T cell receptor beta chains derived from one specimen sequenced in a study of shared clonotypes between healthy human individuals. Profiled with immunoSEQ multiplex PCR; TCRdb holds only in-frame clones, not every one. This table has more than 1.2 million clones, just under 99% appearing once. Sequences were obtained from naive CD4+ T cells sorted from blood. Indicated subset: CD45RA+ positively selected. These receptors originate from a young man in good health.

The V call is TRBV10-3, the J call TRBJ2-5; 10 nucleotides line up with TRBD1. CDR1 and CDR2 (germline): ENHRY, SYGVKD. Trimming took 6 bases from V and 3 from J; bases not matched to a gene: 7. The CDR3 has 15 amino acids. CDR3 in amino acids: CAIRGTGANKETQYF. The CDR3 bases are TGTGCCATCAGGGGGACAGGGGCCAACAAAGAGACCCAGTACTTC.

The chain employs TRBV10-1 and TRBJ2-1; 9 bases agree with TRBD2. Trimming took 4 bases from V and 13 from J; bases not matched to a gene: 8. Germline assignment: CDR1 WNHNN and CDR2 SYGVQD (reference sequence). This CDR3 is 13 amino acids long. This CDR3 is CASSAPLAGIQFF. The CDR3 nucleotides are TGCGCCAGCAGTGCCCCCCTAGCGGGAATACAGTTCTTC.

This clone appeared a single time. The chain combines TRBV5-1 with TRBJ2-1; 9 bases agree with TRBD1. J gave up 5 bases and V 1 base, and 4 bases lay outside the gene matches. CDR1 is SGHRS and CDR2 is YFSETQ in the germline V gene. CDR3 length equals 15 residues. The CDR3 is CASSLSGQGNNEQFF. In DNA form, the CDR3 reads TGCGCCAGCAGCTTGTCCGGACAGGGGAACAATGAGCAGTTCTTC.

The DNA of the CDR3 is TGTGCCTGGAAGGGGAGCGGGACCGGGCCCTCAGATACGCAGTATTTT. Its translation: CAWKGSGTGPSDTQYF. The chain combines TRBV30 with TRBJ2-3, with 7 bases that match TRBD2. This CDR3 is 16 amino acids long. The J segment lost 4 bases and the V segment lost 4 bases, leaving 14 bases of the junction unmatched. The germline CDR1 and CDR2 sequences are GTSNPN and SVGIG (reference sequence).

This sequence joins TRBV10-3 and TRBJ1-2; 9 nucleotides agree with TRBD1. The CDR3 runs 14 residues. The germline CDR1 and CDR2 sequences are ENHRY and SYGVKD. The V and J ends lost 1 base and 6 bases, in that order; junction bases with no gene match: 3. CDR3 bases: TGTGCCATCAGTGAGTGGAGACAGGGGGATGGCTACACCTTC. This sequence encodes CAISEWRQGDGYTF.

The chain links TRBV12-5 to TRBJ1-4, with D tentatively TRBD1 (6 bases). There are 16 residues in the CDR3. The germline gives CDR1 LGHNT, CDR2 FRNRAP. The V gene lost 3 bases and the J gene lost 0 bases, with 11 bases spanning the gap. CDR3 DNA: TGTGCTAGTGGTTTCACATCAGGGGCAACTAATGAAAAACTGTTTTTT. This codes for CASGFTSGATNEKLFF.

This chain connects TRBV10-3 to TRBJ2-7; 10 nucleotides agree with TRBD1. Trimming at V came to 7 bases and at J to 4 bases, leaving 4 bases not matched to a gene. The CDR3 length is 13 residues. Germline V lookup: CDR1 ENHRY, CDR2 SYGVKD. The CDR3 region has the DNA TGTGCCATCACGGACAGGGGGGATTACGAGCAGTACTTC. Its translation is CAITDRGDYEQYF.

The chain couples TRBV6-4 to TRBJ2-6; 8 bases are shared with TRBD2. The junction had 3 bases not matched to a gene; V was cut back by 0 bases and J by 2 bases. The germline gives CDR1 MRHNA, CDR2 SNTAGT. The CDR3 sequence is 17 residues long. The CDR3 nucleotides are TGTGCCAGCAGTGACTCGATGCGGGGGGCTGGGGCCAACGTCCTGACTTTC. Its translation is CASSDSMRGAGANVLTF.

The chain joins TRBV5-1 to TRBJ1-2; 9 bases match TRBD1. This CDR3 contains 15 residues. Looked up from germline, CDR1 is SGHRS and CDR2 is YFSETQ. The trim removed 3 bases at V and 3 bases at J, leaving 6 bases unmatched. CDR3 coding DNA: TGCGCCAGCAGCTACGACAGGGGGAACGACTATGGCTACACCTTC. Translated, it gives CASSYDRGNDYGYTF.

This clone was counted a single time. The chain uses TRBV5-1 and TRBJ2-5, with TRBD1 matching 9 bases. The CDR3 runs to 16 residues. Per germline, CDR1 SGHRS and CDR2 YFSETQ. With 0 bases clipped from V and 4 bases from J, the junction kept 7 bases outside the gene matches. For the CDR3, the DNA is TGCGCCAGCAGCTTGGGGACAGGGGCTACGGGAGAGACCCAGTACTTC. It yields the protein CASSLGTGATGETQYF.

The chain combines TRBV2 with TRBJ2-3; D call uncertain. Between the trimmed V and J ends, which lost 4 bases and 11 bases, there was a span of 10 bases. The CDR3 is 11 amino acids. The germline V gene has CDR1 SNHLY and CDR2 FYNNEI. This CDR3 reads CASSATPMQYF. The CDR3 coding sequence is TGTGCCAGCAGTGCCACCCCAATGCAGTATTTT.

The table lists this clone with a count of one. The rearrangement links TRBV18 to TRBJ2-3, with D maybe TRBD2 (6 bases). Trimming stripped 2 bases from V and 5 bases from J, with 11 bases between. Per the germline V gene, CDR1 is KGHSH and CDR2 is LQKENI. This CDR3 is 14 amino acids long. The CDR3 nucleotides read TGTGCCAGCTCACCAAAGACTAGACAAGATACGCAGTATTTT. Translating gives CASSPKTRQDTQYF.